The clone carrying this TCR beta chain was counted many times. Its antigen is as yet unknown. The data were obtained in a study of T cells in Graves' hyperthyroidism and ophthalmopathy. For the study at large: Prior to any treatment, at the point of initial diagnosis, peripheral blood was collected.

The V and J ends lost 3 bases and 2 bases respectively, with 13 bases between them. Germline V gene lookup returns CDR1 SGHNT and CDR2 YENEEA. This CDR3 region has 15 residues. RNA transcripts were the template for amplifying TCR beta CDR3 regions. TCR CDR3 underwent first-round RT-PCR with the HTBI primer set. One entry per CDR3 protein, called by TCRdb with MiXCR from the multiplex PCR reads. The table lists about 110,000 distinct CDR3 sequences, roughly 15% of them singletons. Study-wide findings and caveats: Ophthalmopathy and stable hyperthyroidism were told apart by a 13 V-J model. It was a median about seven months before onset that the model predicted ophthalmopathy. In the blood, most expanded thyroid clonotypes above 0.001 appeared as well.

The sequence derives from a woman aged 50 to 60 with Graves' hyperthyroidism. The material sequenced was blood. This sequence joins TRBV11-3 and TRBJ1-1; tentatively, D is TRBD1 (5 bases). CDR3: CASSFRQGGNTEAFF. The DNA for the CDR3 is TGTGCCAGCAGCTTCCGCCAGGGAGGCAACACTGAAGCTTTCTTT. Complete variable domain (other parts from reference TRBV11-3 and TRBJ1-1): EAGVVQSPRYKIIEKKQPVAFWCNPISGHNTLYWYLQNLGQGPELLIRYENEEAVDDSQLPKDRFSAERLKGVDSTLKIQPAELGDSAVYLCASSFRQGGNTEAFFGQGTRLTVV.